This passage covers 21 T cell receptor beta chains from one sample sequenced in a study of CD8+CD57+ T cells in acquired aplastic anemia. TCR beta VDJ and CDR3 profiling used genomic DNA as template. TCRdb processed the reads anew with MiXCR; each CDR3 protein has one entry. The sample contains roughly 190,000 distinct CDR3 sequences, roughly half of which appear only once. The sequencing sample was made of sorted CD4+, CD8+, or CD8+CD57+ T cells (not recorded which) from PBMCs. The receptor set was obtained from a human donor in good health, serving as a control.

The rearrangement links TRBV7-9 to TRBJ2-7; D is unresolved. Germline lookup yields CDR1 SEHNR and CDR2 FQNEAQ (reference sequence). The V gene lost 2 bases and the J gene lost 6 bases, with 8 bases spanning the gap. The CDR3 spans 12 residues. The CDR3 nucleotides read TGTGCCAGCAGCTTAAAGGACCCCGAGCAGTACTTC. Protein: CASSLKDPEQYF. The full variable domain, its missing parts supplied by reference TRBV7-9 and TRBJ2-7, is DTGVSQNPRHKITKRGQNVTFRCDPISEHNRLYWYRQTLGQGPEFLTYFQNEAQLEKSRLLSDRFSAERPKGSFSTLEIQRTEQGDSAMYLCASSLKDPEQYFGPGTRLTVT.

The chain recombines TRBV5-1 with TRBJ1-4; no clear D. The CDR3 runs 15 residues. The germline V gene encodes CDR1 SGHRS and CDR2 YFSETQ. Trimming removed 2 bases from V and 6 bases from J, with 14 bases in between. This chain's CDR3 is CASSFDSLPHEKLFF. The CDR3 coding sequence is TGCGCCAGCAGCTTTGACTCCCTACCCCATGAAAAACTGTTTTTT.

V is TRBV19 and J is TRBJ2-1, with D possibly being TRBD2 (6 bases). Germline V lookup: CDR1 LNHDA, CDR2 SQIVND (reference sequence). The CDR3 runs to 14 residues. V dropped 4 bases and J dropped 7 bases, with 14 bases sitting between them. The CDR3 DNA is TGTGCCAGTAGTACAATCAGGGAGGCTAATGAGCAGTTCTTC. Translated: CASSTIREANEQFF.

Here the CDR3 reads CASSERGASTDTQYF. The CDR3 coding sequence is TGTGCCAGCAGTGAAAGGGGGGCGAGCACAGATACGCAGTATTTT. The chain employs TRBV2 and TRBJ2-3; D may match TRBD1 or TRBD2 (6 bases each). Germline V lookup: CDR1 SNHLY, CDR2 FYNNEI. This CDR3 is 15 amino acids long. Trimming pared 2 bases from V and 0 bases from J, leaving 9 bases between.

The chain is built from TRBV5-1 and TRBJ2-3, with TRBD1 as a possible D gene (6 bases). The germline V gene encodes CDR1 SGHRS and CDR2 YFSETQ. This CDR3 comprises 14 residues. Trimming removed 0 bases at V and 5 bases at J, with 10 bases between. The CDR3 sequence: CASSLEAGVDTQYF. CDR3 DNA sequence: TGCGCCAGCAGCTTGGAGGCAGGGGTAGATACGCAGTATTTT. Filled out from reference TRBV5-1 and TRBJ2-3, the complete variable domain reads KAGVTQTPRYLIKTRGQQVTLSCSPISGHRSVSWYQQTPGQGLQFLFEYFSETQRNKGNFPGRFSGRQFSNSRSEMNVSTLELGDSALYLCASSLEAGVDTQYFGPGTRLTVL.

The chain employs TRBV24-1 and TRBJ2-1, with TRBD2 identical over 9 bases. With V trimmed by 4 bases and J by 5 bases, 11 bases remained unmatched. The germline CDR1 and CDR2 sequences are KGHDR and SFDVKD. The CDR3 length is 17 residues. CDR3 nucleotide sequence: TGTGCCACCAGTGACCCCCGAGGGGCTAGCGGGAACAATGAGCAGTTCTTC. Translating it yields CATSDPRGASGNNEQFF.

The sample holds a few counts of this clonotype. The rearrangement joins TRBV9 to TRBJ2-3; D possibly corresponds to TRBD1 (6 bases). V lost 3 bases and J 3 bases, leaving 11 bases between the germline ends. CDR1 and CDR2 (germline): SGDLS, YYNGEE. The CDR3 spans 14 residues. The DNA for the CDR3 is TGTGCCAGCAGCGACAGGGATACGACAGATACGCAGTATTTT. Protein: CASSDRDTTDTQYF.

This chain uses TRBV20-1 with TRBJ1-3, with D uncertain. V lost 1 base and J lost 0, with 10 bases in between. Germline V lookup: CDR1 DFQATT, CDR2 SNEGSKA (reference sequence). This CDR3 is built from 15 residues. Here the CDR3 DNA reads TGCAGTGCTAGAGCCAACAGTGGCTCTGGAAACACCATATATTTT. It specifies CSARANSGSGNTIYF.

The chain couples TRBV19 to TRBJ1-1; D not certain. This CDR3 is built from 15 residues. V lost 3 bases and J lost 1, with 12 bases in between. Germline V gene sequence: CDR1 LNHDA, CDR2 SQIVND (reference sequence). CDR3 DNA sequence: TGTGCCAGTAGTATCCTACTCCGGGAGAACACTGAAGCTTTCTTT. Encoded protein: CASSILLRENTEAFF.

This clonotype was counted at least ten times. V gene TRBV29-1 combines with J gene TRBJ2-1, with 11 nucleotides matching TRBD2. The germline gives CDR1 SQVTM, CDR2 ANQGSEA. The V segment lost 5 bases and the J segment 0 bases; nucleotides outside the gene matches: 3. This CDR3 region has 15 residues. The CDR3 here is CSVFGLAGSYNEQFF. CDR3 in DNA: TGCAGCGTTTTCGGACTAGCGGGCTCCTACAATGAGCAGTTCTTC.

This clonotype was counted between two and nine times. The V call is TRBV25-1, the J call TRBJ2-7; 9 nucleotides line up with TRBD1. The CDR3 has 16 residues. Germline lookup yields CDR1 MGHDK and CDR2 SYGVNS. V lost 8 bases to trimming and J lost 2 bases; unmatched junction nucleotides: 13. The CDR3 region is CASGPLGDRDTYEQYF. CDR3 coding DNA: TGTGCCAGCGGTCCCCTCGGGGACAGGGATACCTACGAGCAGTACTTC.

This clonotype was seen repeatedly, ten times or more. The chain couples TRBV12-3 or TRBV12-4 to TRBJ1-1; the D gene is possibly TRBD1 (6 bases). Trimming left V 6 bases short and J 3 bases short, with 17 bases between. CDR3 length: 15 residues. CDR3 protein: CASSSPYRDDTEAFF. DNA of the CDR3: TGTGCCAGCAGCTCACCATACAGGGATGACACTGAAGCTTTCTTT.

This clonotype was recorded once. The chain combines TRBV10-2 with TRBJ2-5; D is ambiguous. With 4 bases removed from V and 3 bases from J, the gap between germline ends came to 6 bases. Germline V gives CDR1 WSHSY, CDR2 SAAADI. The CDR3 runs to 12 residues. The CDR3 sequence is CASSVHKETQYF. The CDR3 bases are TGCGCCAGCAGTGTCCATAAAGAGACCCAGTACTTC.

A note on this clonotype: A much larger clonotype is one base distant, so this may be a read error. The J gene is TRBJ2-5, the V gene TRBV6-2 or TRBV6-3, with a weak D call TRBD1 (7 bases). CDR3 length: 19 residues. The germline V gene has CDR1 MNHEY and CDR2 SVGEGT. The CDR3 DNA reads as TGTGCCAGCAGAAACGGCAGGGGGGATGCGAGGACGTACCAAGAGACCCTGTACTTC. Residues: CASRNGRGDARTYQETLYF.

This clonotype has ten or more counts. The chain joins TRBV4-2 to TRBJ2-3, with 8 bases lining up with TRBD1. CDR3 length: 15 residues. CDR1 is LGHNA, CDR2 YNFKEQ, per germline. Germline trimming cut 5 bases from V and 2 bases from J; bases unmatched to any gene: 6. The CDR3 DNA follows: TGTGCCAGCAGCGAAGCAGGGGGCCACACAGATACGCAGTATTTT. This encodes CASSEAGGHTDTQYF.

This clonotype was counted many times. The genes are TRBV5-8 and TRBJ2-7; TRBD1 agrees at 7 bases. The CDR3 loop spans 14 amino acids. The V gene's germline CDR1 is SGHTS and CDR2 YDEGEE. J lost 6 bases, V lost 5 bases, and 11 bases had no gene match. CDR3 DNA: TGTGCCAGCAGTTCGACAGGGCTTGACGGCGAGCAGTACTTC. Translation: CASSSTGLDGEQYF.

The gene calls are TRBV20-1 and TRBJ1-5; 9 nucleotides line up with TRBD1. J gave up 0 bases and V 3 bases, and 9 bases lay outside the gene matches. This CDR3 has 17 amino acids. The germline V gene has CDR1 DFQATT and CDR2 SNEGSKA (reference sequence). CDR3 amino acids: CSARKTGGVDSNQPQHF. The CDR3 DNA is TGCAGTGCTAGGAAGACAGGGGGGGTGGATAGCAATCAGCCCCAGCATTTT.

This clonotype was counted at least ten times. The V call is TRBV5-1, the J call TRBJ1-5, with TRBD1 as a possible D gene (6 bases). CDR1 is SGHRS and CDR2 is YFSETQ in the germline V gene. This CDR3 has 15 residues. V dropped 1 base and J dropped 6 bases, with 14 bases sitting between them. The CDR3 reads CASSLSGVESQPQHF. The CDR3 nucleotides are TGCGCCAGCAGCTTGTCAGGGGTGGAGAGTCAGCCCCAGCATTTT.

The table lists this clonotype with many counts. This chain connects TRBV20-1 to TRBJ2-3, with no clear D. The V and J ends lost 3 bases and 0 bases respectively, with 10 bases between them. The CDR3 covers 14 residues. Germline V CDR1 and CDR2: DFQATT, SNEGSKA (reference sequence). The chain's CDR3 is CSASVGSSTDTQYF. DNA of the CDR3: TGCAGTGCTAGTGTAGGTTCTAGCACAGATACGCAGTATTTT.

The CDR3 here is CASSQDLVGTAYGYTF. The CDR3 coding sequence is TGTGCCAGCAGCCAAGACCTGGTCGGGACGGCTTATGGCTACACCTTC. This chain joins TRBV4-2 and TRBJ1-2; TRBD1 is a possible D gene (5 bases). Trimming left V 0 bases short and J 5 bases short, with 16 bases between. The V gene's germline CDR1 is LGHNA and CDR2 YNFKEQ. There are 16 residues in the CDR3.

As concerns this clonotype: A much larger clone differs by one base, so this may be a read error. This chain uses TRBV11-2 with TRBJ1-1; D not resolved. Looked up from germline, CDR1 is SGHAT and CDR2 is FQNNGV. Trimming shortened V by 4 bases and J by 8 bases, and 17 bases separated the two germline ends. CDR3 length: 14 amino acids. The CDR3: CASSSDQRGREAFF. The CDR3 DNA reads as TGTGCCAGCAGCTCAGATCAGAGAGGGCGAGAAGCTTTCTTT.